This T cell receptor (beta chain) originates from a study of shared T cell receptors in the human thymus. Trimming cost V 4 bases and J 3 bases; bases outside gene matches: 14. The CDR3 has 17 amino acids. Data came from immunoSEQ multiplex PCR; TCRdb stores just in-frame clones and leaves some out. This sample carries hundreds of thousands of clones, 80% to 90% of them seen once, and the ten largest clones take approximately 0.0097%. These data are also associated with another study on human thymus T cells. That report adds: Resections obtained during corrective heart surgery supplied the thymus tissue. Usage of V and J genes appeared biased in thymic and blood repertoires.

The sequenced sample was thymocytes. The genes are TRBV5-3 and TRBJ2-7; 9 bases fit TRBD2. TRBV5-3 belongs to the ORF category, with a function that is uncertain. This clonotype was sampled from a boy less than two years old with a congenital heart defect. The CDR3 nucleotides read TGTGCCAGAAGCCCGCTTAGCGGGAGCGCGACTTACTACGAGCAGTACTTC. Translation gives CARSPLSGSATYYEQYF.